The 8 T cell receptor beta chains below were found in one sample sequenced in a study of Graves' ophthalmopathy and Graves' hyperthyroidism. Beta-chain TCR CDR3 regions were amplified from RNA transcripts. An initial RT-PCR round employing HTBI primers preceded a second-round multiplex PCR. Via MiXCR, TCRdb re-called the multiplex PCR reads, giving one row per CDR3 protein. The data contain fewer than 650,000 distinct CDR3 sequences, around a fifth of them singletons. The material sequenced was peripheral blood. The receptors here all came from a woman under 30 with stable Graves' hyperthyroidism. Some clones in this sample may be carry-over from other donors' samples.

This clonotype was recorded at least ten times. The chain couples TRBV6-5 to TRBJ2-7; 7 bases are shared with TRBD1. CDR1 and CDR2 from the germline V gene are MNHEY and SVGAGI. The CDR3 is made up of 14 amino acids. Germline trimming cut 2 bases from V and 1 base from J; bases unmatched to any gene: 2. The CDR3 sequence: CASSYGDRSYEQYF. The DNA of the CDR3 is TGTGCCAGCAGTTACGGGGACAGATCCTACGAGCAGTACTTC.

This clonotype was counted only a few times. The chain combines TRBV20-1 with TRBJ2-7; TRBD2 matches at 7 bases. The CDR3 runs 14 residues. Germline CDR1 and CDR2: DFQATT and SNEGSKA (reference sequence). V gave up 1 base and J gave up 2 bases; unmatched junction bases: 5. The CDR3 DNA sequence: TGCAGTGCTAGAGTAGGGGAGGGAACCTACGAGCAGTACTTC. Encoded protein: CSARVGEGTYEQYF.

There are a few counts of this clonotype. The rearrangement links TRBV19 to TRBJ1-2, with 9 bases identical to TRBD1. Germline V CDR1 and CDR2: LNHDA, SQIVND (reference sequence). The CDR3 totals 14 residues. V lost 5 bases to trimming and J lost 5 bases; unmatched junction nucleotides: 6. The CDR3 region is CASSSAGQGYGYTF. Written as DNA, the CDR3 is TGTGCCAGTAGTTCGGCTGGACAGGGGTATGGCTACACCTTC.

This chain links TRBV30 with TRBJ1-1, with TRBD1 matching 8 bases. The V gene end was trimmed by 2 bases and the J gene end by 0 bases; junction bases not matched to a gene: 5. CDR3 length equals 15 residues. The germline V gene has CDR1 GTSNPN and CDR2 SVGIG (reference sequence). CDR3 coding DNA: TGTGCCTGGAGTTCAGGGGGCTCGGTGAACACTGAAGCTTTCTTT. Protein product: CAWSSGGSVNTEAFF. Full variable domain (outside the CDR3, taken from reference TRBV30 and TRBJ1-1): SQTIHQWPATLVQPVGSPLSLECTVEGTSNPNLYWYRQAAGRGLQLLFYSVGIGQISSEVPQNLSASRPQDRQFILSSKKLLLSDSGFYLCAWSSGGSVNTEAFFGQGTRLTVV.

The chain couples TRBV12-3 or TRBV12-4 to TRBJ1-2, with 9 bases identical to TRBD1. This CDR3 has 16 residues. V shed 4 bases and J 2 bases; nucleotides not matched to a gene: 8. CDR3 loop: CASSSLDRGGNYGYTF. The CDR3 DNA is TGTGCCAGCAGTTCCTTGGACAGGGGTGGCAACTATGGCTACACCTTC.

In regard to this clonotype: A clone one base away is much larger, so this may be a read error. V gene TRBV6-2 or TRBV6-3 combines with J gene TRBJ1-2; TRBD1 is a possible D gene (5 bases). Germline lookup yields CDR1 MNHEY and CDR2 SVGEGT. CDR3 length: 14 residues. The CDR3 spells CASSYSGPTYGYSF. The DNA of the CDR3 is TGTGCCAGCAGTTACTCGGGACCGACCTATGGCTACAGCTTC.

This clonotype was observed many times. The rearrangement uses TRBV27 and TRBJ2-7, with 11 nucleotides matching TRBD2. The CDR3 totals 18 residues. Germline CDR1 MNHEY, CDR2 SMNVEV (reference sequence). With V trimmed by 3 bases and J by 3 bases, 13 bases remained unmatched. The CDR3 DNA sequence: TGTGCCAGCAGTTTGTCCCATTCGGCTAGCGGGAGGATCTACGAGCAGTACTTC. Its translation: CASSLSHSASGRIYEQYF.

This clonotype was observed at least ten times. J is TRBJ1-5 and V is TRBV10-3, with 8 bases fitting TRBD1. Losses at the gene ends were 8 bases for V and 2 bases for J; bases not matched to a gene: 8. CDR1 and CDR2 from the germline V gene are ENHRY and SYGVKD. This CDR3 is built from 15 residues. CDR3 DNA sequence: TGTGCCATCGGACAGGGTCTAGGGGGCAATCAGCCCCAGCATTTT. Protein product: CAIGQGLGGNQPQHF.